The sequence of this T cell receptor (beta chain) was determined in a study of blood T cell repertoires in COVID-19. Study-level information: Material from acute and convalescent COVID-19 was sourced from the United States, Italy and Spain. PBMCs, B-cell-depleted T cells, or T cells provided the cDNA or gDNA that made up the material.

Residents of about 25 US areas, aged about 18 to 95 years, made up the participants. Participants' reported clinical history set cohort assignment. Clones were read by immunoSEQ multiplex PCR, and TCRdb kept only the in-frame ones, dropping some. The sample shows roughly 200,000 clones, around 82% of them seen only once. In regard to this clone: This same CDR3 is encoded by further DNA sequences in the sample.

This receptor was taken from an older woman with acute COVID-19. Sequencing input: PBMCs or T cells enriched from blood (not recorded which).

CDR3 nucleotides: TGTGCCAGCAGCCCTAGCGGAGATACGCAGTATTTT. Its protein product is CASSPSGDTQYF. V is TRBV12-3 or TRBV12-4 and J is TRBJ2-3; TRBD2 matches 7 bases. This CDR3 has 12 amino acids. Trimming at V came to 6 bases and at J to 5 bases, leaving 2 bases not matched to a gene.